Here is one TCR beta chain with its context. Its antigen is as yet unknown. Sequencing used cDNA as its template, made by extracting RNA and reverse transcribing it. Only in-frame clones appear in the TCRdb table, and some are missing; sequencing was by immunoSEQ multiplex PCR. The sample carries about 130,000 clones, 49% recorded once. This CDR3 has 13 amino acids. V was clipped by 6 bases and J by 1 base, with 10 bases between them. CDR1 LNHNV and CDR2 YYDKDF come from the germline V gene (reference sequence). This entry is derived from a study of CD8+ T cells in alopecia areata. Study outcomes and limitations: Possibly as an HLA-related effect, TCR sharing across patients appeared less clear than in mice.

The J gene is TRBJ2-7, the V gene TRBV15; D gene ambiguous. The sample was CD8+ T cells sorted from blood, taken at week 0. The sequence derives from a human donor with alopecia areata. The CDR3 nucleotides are TGTGCCACCAGGACCGGACGGTCCTACGAGCAGTACTTC. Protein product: CATRTGRSYEQYF.